Listed below are T cell receptor beta chains from one sample, sequenced in a study of shared clonotypes between healthy human individuals. Clones were sequenced by immunoSEQ multiplex PCR, and TCRdb holds only the in-frame ones, with some missing. The sample has around 440,000 clones, roughly three quarters seen once; the top ten hold around 12%. The sequenced sample consisted of PBMCs. The receptors were gathered from a woman in her 40s in good health. Some clones in this sample may be carry-over from other donors' samples. Each CDR3 is given with its conserved first and last residue. Each record gives: D gene, V gene, clone size, J gene, CDR3 protein, CDR3 DNA. A D gene is named only where the DNA matches it firmly. Clone size is stated in some rows and not others, as once, few, many or a class when expanded.

TRBD1	TRBV5-1	.	TRBJ2-7	CASSFSGGPYEQYF	TGCGCCAGCAGCTTTTCAGGGGGACCCTACGAGCAGTACTTC
.	TRBV15	few	TRBJ1-1	CATSRGGGTEAFF	TGTGCCACCAGCAGAGGGGGCGGCACTGAAGCTTTCTTT
TRBD1	TRBV28	.	TRBJ1-4	CANGSHRDRGRRDEKLFF	TGTGCCAACGGTTCCCACCGGGACAGGGGGCGAAGAGACGAAAAACTGTTTTTT
TRBD2	TRBV30	.	TRBJ2-1	CAWSVAGARNEQFF	TGTGCCTGGAGTGTAGCGGGAGCTAGGAATGAGCAGTTCTTC
TRBD2	TRBV4-1	once	TRBJ2-7	CASSYNLPGLASYEQYF	TGCGCCAGCAGCTACAACCTACCGGGACTAGCTAGCTACGAGCAGTACTTC
.	TRBV11-2	few	TRBJ2-3	CASSTWGVQSTDTQYF	TGTGCCAGCAGCACCTGGGGGGTTCAGAGCACAGATACGCAGTATTTT
.	TRBV18	.	TRBJ2-5	CASSPLARTETQYF	TGTGCCAGCTCACCACTTGCTAGAACAGAGACCCAGTACTTC
.	TRBV28	once	TRBJ1-2	CASSPLPQGLIGYGYTF	TGTGCCAGCAGTCCTCTCCCTCAGGGGCTGATAGGCTATGGCTACACCTTC
TRBD1	TRBV5-1	.	TRBJ1-1	CASSLGQGGTEAFF	TGCGCCAGCAGCTTGGGACAGGGTGGCACTGAAGCTTTCTTT
.	TRBV28	.	TRBJ1-1	CASSFGRYTEAFF	TGTGCCAGCAGTTTCGGCAGGTACACTGAAGCTTTCTTT
.	TRBV5-1	.	TRBJ1-4	CASSLFGGEKLFF	TGCGCCAGCAGCTTGTTTGGGGGTGAAAAACTGTTTTTT
.	TRBV29-1	few	TRBJ1-2	CSVDIIGGYGYTF	TGCAGCGTTGATATCATTGGGGGCTATGGCTACACCTTC
TRBD1	TRBV7-9	once	TRBJ1-2	CASSRQGHGGYTF	TGTGCCAGCAGCCGACAGGGGCACGGTGGCTACACCTTC
TRBD2	TRBV5-1	many	TRBJ2-5	CASSWTSGTLGETQYF	TGCGCCAGCAGCTGGACTAGCGGGACGTTGGGGGAGACCCAGTACTTC
.	TRBV30	.	TRBJ2-3	CAWSSGAADTQYF	TGTGCCTGGAGTTCCGGGGCCGCAGATACGCAGTATTTT
.	TRBV19	few	TRBJ1-3	CASSIDLWNTIYF	TGTGCCAGTAGTATAGATCTCTGGAACACCATATATTTT
.	TRBV5-4	.	TRBJ2-2	CASSLGHGKTGELFF	TGTGCCAGCAGCTTGGGTCACGGAAAGACCGGGGAGCTGTTTTTT
TRBD2	TRBV4-1	.	TRBJ2-7	CASSQLFKGLAATYEQYF	TGCGCCAGCAGCCAATTATTCAAGGGGCTAGCGGCCACCTACGAGCAGTACTTC